This entry lists 4 T cell receptor beta chains sequenced from one sample in a study of cytomegalovirus exposure and HLA in healthy donors. 13 Jbeta primers and 60 Vbeta primers were used for the PCR. TCRdb keeps only in-frame clones here, not all; method: immunoSEQ multiplex PCR. The table includes approximately 85,000 clones, 80% detected once. The sequencing sample was made of PBMCs. All receptors derive from a man aged 25 to 40 in good health and CMV-seronegative.

DNA of the CDR3: TGTGCCAGCAGCTTGGCCAGGGCCAATGAGCAGTTCTTC. As protein: CASSLARANEQFF. The V and J genes are TRBV5-4 and TRBJ2-1; the D gene is possibly TRBD1 (5 bases). Germline CDR1 is SGHNT and CDR2 is YYREEE (reference sequence). This CDR3 is 13 amino acids long. Trimming removed 0 bases from V and 6 bases from J, with 7 bases in between.

The chain links TRBV18 to TRBJ2-5; the D is unclear. Trimming removed 0 bases at V and 1 base at J, with 3 bases between. Germline V gives CDR1 KGHSH, CDR2 LQKENI. The CDR3 spans 13 residues. CDR3 nucleotides: TGTGCCAGCTCACCACCCGGCCAAGAGACCCAGTACTTC. This translates into CASSPPGQETQYF.

This chain connects TRBV19 to TRBJ2-7; maybe TRBD2 (5 bases). The V gene's germline CDR1 is LNHDA and CDR2 SQIVND (reference sequence). V lost 4 bases, J lost 5 bases, and 12 bases lay in between. The CDR3 runs to 13 residues. CDR3 region: CASSKGVNNEQYF. The CDR3 DNA sequence: TGTGCCAGTAGTAAGGGAGTTAACAACGAGCAGTACTTC.

The V call is TRBV5-1, the J call TRBJ2-3; 8 positions agree with TRBD1. V shed 2 bases and J 5 bases; nucleotides not matched to a gene: 7. Per the germline V gene, CDR1 is SGHRS and CDR2 is YFSETQ. The CDR3 extends over 15 amino acids. CDR3 amino acids: CASSFGQGAGDTQYF. CDR3 nucleotides: TGCGCCAGCAGCTTCGGGCAGGGGGCAGGAGATACGCAGTATTTT.